This T cell receptor beta chain came from a study of cytomegalovirus exposure and HLA in healthy donors. Whole-study context: Caucasian-associated ancestry cluster membership applied to about 77% of around 400 genotyped donors. Study-wide results and caveats: Later on, an analysis showed TCR association rates differing by HLA locus, with DRB1 the most and HLA-C the fewest. In an earlier analysis, most TCR beta V segments were productive about 90% or about 30% of the time. There was a cluster of highly shared sequence variants that was likely a sequencing artifact.

PCR was performed using 60 Vbeta and 13 Jbeta primers. Clones were read by immunoSEQ multiplex PCR, and TCRdb kept only the in-frame ones, dropping some. Here the sample spans about 270,000 clones, 65% to 85% being singletons. With respect to this clone: No antigen is known for it.

Input material: PBMCs. The clonotype originates from a female donor in good health and CMV-seronegative.

The CDR3 loop is CASSPHSANNEQFF. CDR3 DNA sequence: TGTGCCAGCAGCCCCCATAGCGCCAACAATGAGCAGTTCTTC. The chain links TRBV9 to TRBJ2-1, with a weak D call TRBD2 (5 bases). The length of the CDR3 is 14 residues. Trimming removed 4 bases at V and 5 bases at J, with 13 bases between. The germline CDR1 and CDR2 sequences are SGDLS and YYNGEE.